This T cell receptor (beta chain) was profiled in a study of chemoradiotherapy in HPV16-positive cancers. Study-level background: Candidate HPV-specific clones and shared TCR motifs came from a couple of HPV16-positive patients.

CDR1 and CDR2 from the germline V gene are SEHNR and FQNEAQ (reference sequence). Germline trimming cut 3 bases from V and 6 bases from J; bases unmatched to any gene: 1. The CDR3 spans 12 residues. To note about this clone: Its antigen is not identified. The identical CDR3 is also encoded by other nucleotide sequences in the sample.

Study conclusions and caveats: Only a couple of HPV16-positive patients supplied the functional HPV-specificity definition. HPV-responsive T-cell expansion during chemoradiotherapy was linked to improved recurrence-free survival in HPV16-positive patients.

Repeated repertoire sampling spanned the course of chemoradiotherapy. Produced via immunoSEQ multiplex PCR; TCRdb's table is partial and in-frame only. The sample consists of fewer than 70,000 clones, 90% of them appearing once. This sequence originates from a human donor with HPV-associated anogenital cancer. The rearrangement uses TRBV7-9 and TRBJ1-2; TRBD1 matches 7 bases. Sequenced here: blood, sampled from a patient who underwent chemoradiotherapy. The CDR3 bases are TGTGCCAGCAGCTTCGACAGGGATGGCTACACCTTC. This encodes CASSFDRDGYTF.